The rows below give T cell receptor beta chains drawn from one sample of a study of T-cell reconstitution after alpha-beta-depleted transplantation in children. TCRdb analysed the PCR reads with MiXCR anew, one entry per CDR3 protein. The sample records around 94,000 distinct CDR3 sequences, around 6.1% being singletons. The starting material was PBMCs, mostly from graft donor cells, obtained 60 days after TCRalphabeta/CD19-depleted stem cell transplant. The origin of the receptors is a female patient younger than 10 who had a stem cell transplant for Fanconi anemia, so the T cells may come from the graft donor. The CDR3 runs from the conserved cysteine through the conserved F or W. Each record gives: D gene, clone size, J gene, V gene, CDR3 protein, CDR3 DNA. A D gene is named only where the DNA matches it firmly. Clone size is not always given. Where it is, it says once, few, many or a class for expanded clones.

>TRBD2|NA|TRBJ2-7|TRBV18
CASSRLAGRTYEQYF
TGTGCCAGCTCAAGGCTAGCGGGACGGACCTACGAGCAGTACTTC
>TRBD1|few|TRBJ2-7|TRBV7-9
CASRGKSDRLGPWDEQYF
TGTGCCAGCAGAGGGAAGTCGGACAGGCTGGGGCCCTGGGACGAGCAGTACTTC
>NA|many|TRBJ2-1|TRBV29-1
CSAALGTEYGLSSYNEQFF
TGCAGCGCCGCCCTCGGGACTGAATATGGCCTGAGCTCCTACAATGAGCAGTTCTTC
>TRBD2|few|TRBJ2-1|TRBV9
CASSVGGVSGGANEQFF
TGTGCCAGCAGCGTAGGCGGTGTTAGCGGGGGGGCAAATGAGCAGTTCTTC
>TRBD2|few|TRBJ2-4|TRBV18
CASSRAGGPLYIQYF
TGTGCCAGCTCAAGAGCGGGAGGGCCGTTATACATTCAGTACTTC
>NA|many|TRBJ2-2|TRBV4-1
CASSQERETTVYGELFF
TGCGCCAGCAGCCAAGAGAGGGAGACGACAGTTTACGGGGAGCTGTTTTTT
>NA|many|TRBJ2-5|TRBV2
CASSVGSETQYF
TGTGCCAGCAGTGTTGGATCTGAGACCCAGTACTTC
>NA|many|TRBJ2-7|TRBV12-3/TRBV12-4
CASSPRTESSYEQYF
TGTGCCAGCAGTCCACGGACGGAGAGCTCCTACGAGCAGTACTTC
>NA|many|TRBJ2-2|TRBV4-1
CASSQGLAASNTGELFF
TGCGCCAGCAGCCAAGGATTAGCGGCCTCGAACACCGGGGAGCTGTTTTTT
>TRBD1|many|TRBJ1-1|TRBV2
CASSGGTGITEAFF
TGTGCCAGCAGTGGGGGGACAGGGATCACTGAAGCTTTCTTT
>NA|NA|TRBJ1-1|TRBV14
CASSQEVRHRAAEAFF
TGTGCCAGCAGCCAAGAAGTCCGGCACAGGGCCGCTGAAGCTTTCTTT
>NA|many|TRBJ2-7|TRBV7-9
CASSLNTGISSYEQYF
TGTGCCAGCAGCTTAAATACGGGGATAAGCTCCTACGAGCAGTACTTC
>TRBD1|few|TRBJ2-1|TRBV20-1
CSAEPGQGASEQFF
TGCAGTGCGGAACCGGGACAGGGGGCGAGTGAGCAGTTCTTC
>NA|many|TRBJ2-1|TRBV13
CASSSARAGHNNYNEQFF
TGTGCCAGCAGCTCGGCGCGTGCGGGCCACAACAACTACAATGAGCAGTTCTTC
>NA|many|TRBJ2-1|TRBV7-6
CASSLYTLSDEFF
TGTGCCAGCAGCTTATACACCCTCTCGGACGAGTTCTTC
>TRBD1|many|TRBJ2-7|TRBV29-1
CSVEAETGVPYEQYF
TGCAGCGTTGAAGCGGAGACAGGGGTGCCCTACGAGCAGTACTTC
>TRBD2|many|TRBJ2-5|TRBV5-1
CASSLGLAGKETQYF
TGCGCCAGCAGCTTGGGTCTAGCGGGGAAAGAGACCCAGTACTTC
>TRBD2|NA|TRBJ2-3|TRBV15
CATSRDRTSGGAVGTDTQYF
TGTGCCACCAGCAGAGATAGGACTAGCGGGGGGGCCGTCGGCACAGATACGCAGTATTTT
>NA|NA|TRBJ2-5|TRBV7-3
CASSLNRDNTQYF
TGTGCCAGCAGCTTAAACAGGGATAATACCCAGTACTTC
>NA|NA|TRBJ1-5|TRBV20-1
CSAPVEGRPQHF
TGCAGTGCACCCGTAGAGGGGCGGCCCCAGCATTTT
>TRBD2|few|TRBJ2-3|TRBV11-2
CASSLDAGGTWGTDTQYF
TGTGCCAGCAGCTTAGATGCGGGAGGAACGTGGGGGACAGATACGCAGTATTTT
>TRBD2|many|TRBJ2-1|TRBV13
CASSSQTSGRYNEQFF
TGTGCCAGCAGCTCCCAGACTAGCGGCAGATACAATGAGCAGTTCTTC
>NA|many|TRBJ2-7|TRBV27
CASSFWSRTSYEQYF
TGTGCCAGCAGTTTCTGGTCGCGGACCTCCTACGAGCAGTACTTC
>NA|many|TRBJ2-7|TRBV5-1
CASSLGLEQYF
TGCGCCAGCAGCTTGGGACTCGAGCAGTACTTC
>TRBD2|few|TRBJ2-1|TRBV19
CASSKSAGANEQFF
TGTGCCAGTAGTAAATCAGCGGGGGCGAATGAGCAGTTCTTC
>TRBD2|many|TRBJ2-3|TRBV5-1
CASSLGLAGGNTDTQYF
TGCGCCAGCAGCTTGGGACTAGCGGGGGGGAATACAGATACGCAGTATTTT
>NA|many|TRBJ2-1|TRBV5-1
CASSFRGNNEQFF
TGCGCCAGCTCCTTTAGGGGGAACAATGAGCAGTTCTTC
>NA|many|TRBJ1-6|TRBV7-6
CASSLEDRYNSPLHF
TGTGCCAGCAGCTTAGAAGACCGTTATAATTCACCCCTCCACTTT
>NA|many|TRBJ1-1|TRBV2
CASRPDTDLQAFF
TGTGCCAGCAGACCAGACACCGACTTACAAGCTTTCTTT
>NA|many|TRBJ2-1|TRBV15
CATSRDELYSYNEQFF
TGTGCCACCAGCAGAGATGAACTTTACTCCTACAATGAGCAGTTCTTC
>NA|NA|TRBJ1-2|TRBV29-1
CSVSVAYGYTF
TGCAGCGTTTCTGTGGCCTATGGCTACACCTTC
>NA|many|TRBJ1-4|TRBV20-1
CSASPGARSEKLFF
TGCAGTGCTAGTCCGGGGGCGCGTTCCGAAAAACTGTTTTTT
>NA|NA|TRBJ1-6|TRBV6-6
CASSYLHSPLHF
TGTGCCAGCAGTTACCTACATTCACCCCTCCACTTT
>TRBD2|many|TRBJ2-7|TRBV11-2
CASSPTSGGYEQYF
TGTGCCAGCAGCCCGACTAGCGGGGGCTACGAGCAGTACTTC
>NA|many|TRBJ2-1|TRBV6-2/TRBV6-3
CASSYSEGVWPNEQFF
TGTGCCAGCAGTTACTCGGAGGGGGTCTGGCCAAATGAGCAGTTCTTC
>TRBD1|few|TRBJ2-6|TRBV30
CAWVGTGKLPSSGANVLTF
TGTGCCTGGGTTGGGACAGGGAAACTTCCCAGCTCTGGGGCCAACGTCCTGACTTTC
>NA|NA|TRBJ2-7|TRBV5-5
CASSFRDEQYF
TGTGCCAGCAGCTTCAGGGACGAGCAGTACTTC
>NA|NA|TRBJ2-1|TRBV6-1
CASSDPRSSWSEQFF
TGTGCCAGCAGTGATCCAAGGAGTAGTTGGAGTGAGCAGTTCTTC
>TRBD1|few|TRBJ2-2|TRBV5-6
CASSSDRGLTGELFF
TGTGCCAGCAGCTCAGACAGGGGGCTCACCGGGGAGCTGTTTTTT
>NA|NA|TRBJ2-5|TRBV21-1
CASSKDRAEPNQETQYF
TGTGCCAGCAGCAAAGACAGGGCTGAACCCAACCAAGAGACCCAGTACTTC
>TRBD2|few|TRBJ2-3|TRBV29-1
CSVDEAGRADTQYF
TGCAGCGTTGATGAAGCGGGACGCGCAGATACGCAGTATTTT
>TRBD1|many|TRBJ2-5|TRBV12-3/TRBV12-4
CASRPGTEETQYF
TGTGCCAGCAGGCCGGGGACAGAAGAGACCCAGTACTTC
>NA|few|TRBJ1-3|TRBV18
CASSAVGQVDTIYF
TGTGCCAGCTCCGCGGTCGGGCAGGTGGACACCATATATTTT
>NA|many|TRBJ1-1|TRBV5-1
CASSLAGWAEAFF
TGCGCCAGCAGCTTGGCAGGGTGGGCTGAAGCTTTCTTT
>NA|few|TRBJ2-5|TRBV27
CASSLGGGQTQYF
TGTGCCAGCAGTTTAGGGGGAGGTCAGACCCAGTACTTC
>NA|few|TRBJ2-5|TRBV7-3
CASSYEGPTETQYF
TGTGCCAGCAGCTACGAAGGCCCGACGGAGACCCAGTACTTC
>TRBD2|few|TRBJ2-3|TRBV6-2/TRBV6-3
CASSYRTSGGFTDTQYF
TGTGCCAGCAGTTACCGGACTAGCGGGGGGTTCACAGATACGCAGTATTTT
>NA|few|TRBJ2-5|TRBV2
CASIRAPLQETQYF
TGTGCCAGCATACGGGCTCCACTCCAAGAGACCCAGTACTTC
>NA|many|TRBJ2-1|TRBV6-2/TRBV6-3
CASSYGGGGYNEQFF
TGTGCCAGCAGTTACGGGGGCGGGGGTTACAATGAGCAGTTCTTC
>NA|NA|TRBJ2-5|TRBV20-1
CSANPETGETQYF
TGCAGTGCTAATCCAGAGACGGGGGAGACCCAGTACTTC
>TRBD1|few|TRBJ2-6|TRBV9
CASSVGTGVGANVLTF
TGTGCCAGCAGCGTAGGGACAGGGGTAGGGGCCAACGTCCTGACTTTC
>TRBD1|many|TRBJ2-1|TRBV5-1
CASSRQGAYSGDPNEQFF
TGCGCCAGCAGCCGACAGGGGGCGTATAGCGGCGACCCCAATGAGCAGTTCTTC
>TRBD2|few|TRBJ2-3|TRBV6-1
CASSPGRPLASAQYF
TGTGCCAGCAGTCCCGGGAGACCACTAGCGAGCGCGCAGTATTTT
>TRBD2|many|TRBJ2-7|TRBV6-2/TRBV6-3
CASSPGTSRLYEQYF
TGTGCCAGCAGTCCCGGGACTAGCAGGCTCTACGAGCAGTACTTC
>TRBD2|many|TRBJ2-5|TRBV10-3
CAIRGEIAGAETQYF
TGTGCCATCAGGGGAGAGATAGCGGGAGCAGAGACCCAGTACTTC